This is a list of T cell receptor beta chains from one sample in a study of blood T cell repertoires in COVID-19. Sequencing was performed with immunoSEQ multiplex PCR; in TCRdb, only in-frame clones are kept and a portion is missing. The table lists almost 200,000 clones, around 92% of them singletons. Sequencing was carried out using PBMCs or T cells enriched from blood (not recorded which). These receptors were collected from a young woman who had recovered from COVID-19. Both conserved end residues are part of each CDR3. Fields, in order: D gene, clone size, V gene, J gene, CDR3 DNA, CDR3 protein. D genes are given only for firm matches. Size is omitted from some rows. Given values are once, few, many or a class for expanded clones.

D gene: TRBD2
clone size: -
V gene: TRBV5-1
J gene: TRBJ2-5
CDR3 DNA: TGCGCCAGCAGCTTGGGGGGAGGGTTCGAAGAGACCCAGTACTTC
CDR3 protein: CASSLGGGFEETQYF

D gene: -
clone size: once
V gene: TRBV13
J gene: TRBJ1-2
CDR3 DNA: TGTGCCAGCAGCTCAATGGCCGTCGGGGACTATGGCTACACCTTC
CDR3 protein: CASSSMAVGDYGYTF

D gene: -
clone size: -
V gene: TRBV27
J gene: TRBJ2-7
CDR3 DNA: TGTGCCAGCAGTGGCGGGTACGAGCAGTACTTC
CDR3 protein: CASSGGYEQYF

D gene: TRBD2
clone size: -
V gene: TRBV4-1
J gene: TRBJ2-3
CDR3 DNA: TGCGCCAGCAGCCAAGAGCGGGGGTCTGGAGATACGCAGTATTTT
CDR3 protein: CASSQERGSGDTQYF

D gene: TRBD1
clone size: once
V gene: TRBV9
J gene: TRBJ2-7
CDR3 DNA: TGTGCCAGCAGCGAAACGGGACAGTTCTCCTACGAGCAGTACTTC
CDR3 protein: CASSETGQFSYEQYF

D gene: TRBD1
clone size: -
V gene: TRBV7-9
J gene: TRBJ1-2
CDR3 DNA: TGTGCCAGCAGCCCACCCGGGACAGATGTATTCTATGGCTACACCTTC
CDR3 protein: CASSPPGTDVFYGYTF

D gene: -
clone size: -
V gene: TRBV4-1
J gene: TRBJ2-3
CDR3 DNA: TGCGCCAGCACCCTAGGACACGACGGAACAGATACGCAGTATTTT
CDR3 protein: CASTLGHDGTDTQYF

D gene: -
clone size: few
V gene: TRBV11-2
J gene: TRBJ2-7
CDR3 DNA: TGTGCCAGCAGCCACTACGAGCAGTACTTC
CDR3 protein: CASSHYEQYF

D gene: -
clone size: -
V gene: TRBV19
J gene: TRBJ1-2
CDR3 DNA: TGTGCCAGTAGTATACTGGAGGGGATCGCCTATGGCTACACCTTC
CDR3 protein: CASSILEGIAYGYTF

D gene: TRBD1
clone size: -
V gene: TRBV7-2
J gene: TRBJ2-1
CDR3 DNA: TGTGCCAGCAGTACCGGGACAGGGGGTAATGAGCAGTTCTTC
CDR3 protein: CASSTGTGGNEQFF